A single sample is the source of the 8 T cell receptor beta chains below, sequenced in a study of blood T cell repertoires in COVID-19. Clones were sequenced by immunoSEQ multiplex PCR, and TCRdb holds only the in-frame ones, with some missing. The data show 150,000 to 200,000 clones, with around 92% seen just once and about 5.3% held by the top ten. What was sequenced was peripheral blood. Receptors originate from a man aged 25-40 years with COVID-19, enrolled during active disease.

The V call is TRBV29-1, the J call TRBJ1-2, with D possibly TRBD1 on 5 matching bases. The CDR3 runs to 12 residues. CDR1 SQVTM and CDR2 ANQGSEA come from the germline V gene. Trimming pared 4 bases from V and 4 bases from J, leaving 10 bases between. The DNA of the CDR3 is TGCAGCGTTGGGGTGACAGCCTATGGCTACACCTTC. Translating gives CSVGVTAYGYTF.

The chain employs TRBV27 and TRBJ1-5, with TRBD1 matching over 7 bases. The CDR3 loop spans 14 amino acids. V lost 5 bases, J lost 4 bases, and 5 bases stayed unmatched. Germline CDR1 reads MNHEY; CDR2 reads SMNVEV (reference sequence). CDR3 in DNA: TGTGCCAGCAGTACAGGGGTGACGAATCAGCCCCAGCATTTT. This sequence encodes CASSTGVTNQPQHF.

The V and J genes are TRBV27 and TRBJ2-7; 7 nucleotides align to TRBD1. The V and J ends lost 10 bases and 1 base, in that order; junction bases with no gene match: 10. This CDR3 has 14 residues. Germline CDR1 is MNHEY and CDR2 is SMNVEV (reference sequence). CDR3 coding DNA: TGTGCCATCAGGACTCCGGGACAGTCCTACGAGCAGTACTTC. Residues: CAIRTPGQSYEQYF.

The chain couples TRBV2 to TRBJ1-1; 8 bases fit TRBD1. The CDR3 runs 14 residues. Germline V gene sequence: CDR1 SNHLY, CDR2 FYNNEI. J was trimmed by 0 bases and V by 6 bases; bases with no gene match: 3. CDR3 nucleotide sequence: TGTGCCAGCAGCACAGGGGGATTGAACACTGAAGCTTTCTTT. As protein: CASSTGGLNTEAFF. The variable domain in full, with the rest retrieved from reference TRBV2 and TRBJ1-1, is EPEVTQTPSHQVTQMGQEVILRCVPISNHLYFYWYRQILGQKVEFLVSFYNNEISEKSEIFDDQFSVERPDGSNFTLKIRSTKLEDSAMYFCASSTGGLNTEAFFGQGTRLTVV.

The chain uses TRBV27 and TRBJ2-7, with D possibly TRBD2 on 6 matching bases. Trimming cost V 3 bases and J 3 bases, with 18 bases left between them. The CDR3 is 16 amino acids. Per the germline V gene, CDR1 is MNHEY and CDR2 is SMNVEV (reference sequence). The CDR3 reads CASSFLYGGRGYEQYF. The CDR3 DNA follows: TGTGCCAGCAGTTTTTTATACGGGGGTAGGGGCTACGAGCAGTACTTC.

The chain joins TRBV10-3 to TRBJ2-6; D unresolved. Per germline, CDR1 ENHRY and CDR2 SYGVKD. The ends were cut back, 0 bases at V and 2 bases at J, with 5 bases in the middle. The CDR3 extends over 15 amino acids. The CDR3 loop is CAISESPPGANVLTF. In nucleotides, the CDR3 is TGTGCCATCAGTGAGTCCCCTCCTGGGGCCAACGTCCTGACTTTC.

Here the CDR3 DNA reads TGTGCCAGCAACGACCCACAGGGGCTGATAACTAATGAAAAACTGTTTTTT. Translated: CASNDPQGLITNEKLFF. The chain recombines TRBV2 with TRBJ1-4; 7 nucleotides line up with TRBD1. Trimming at V came to 7 bases and at J to 1 base, leaving 12 bases not matched to a gene. The CDR3 extends over 17 amino acids. Looked up from germline, CDR1 is SNHLY and CDR2 is FYNNEI.

CDR3 DNA: TGTGCCAGCAGCCAACAGGCAAGAGATACGCAGTATTTT. Encoded protein: CASSQQARDTQYF. The chain links TRBV14 to TRBJ2-3; no clear D. Trimming took off 2 bases at V and 5 bases at J, with 8 bases between the two ends. CDR1 and CDR2 from the germline V gene are SGHDN and FVKESK. The CDR3 runs 13 residues.